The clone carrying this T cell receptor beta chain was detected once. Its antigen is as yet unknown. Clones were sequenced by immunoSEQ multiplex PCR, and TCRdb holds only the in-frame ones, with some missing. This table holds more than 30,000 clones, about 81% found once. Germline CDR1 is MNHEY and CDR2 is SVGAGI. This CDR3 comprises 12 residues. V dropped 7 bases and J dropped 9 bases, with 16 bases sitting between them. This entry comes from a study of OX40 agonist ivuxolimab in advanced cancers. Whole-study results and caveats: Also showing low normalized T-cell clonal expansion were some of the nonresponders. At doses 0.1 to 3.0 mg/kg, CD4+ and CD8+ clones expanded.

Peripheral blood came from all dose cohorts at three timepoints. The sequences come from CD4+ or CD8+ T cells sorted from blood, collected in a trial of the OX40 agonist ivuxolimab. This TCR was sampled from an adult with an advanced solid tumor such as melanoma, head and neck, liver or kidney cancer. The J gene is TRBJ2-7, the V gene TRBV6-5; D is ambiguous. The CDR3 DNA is TGTGCCAGCAAGGGCACAACTGTGGGGCAGTACTTC. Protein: CASKGTTVGQYF.